Sequencing of this TCR beta chain was carried out in a study of CD8 T cells in Susac syndrome. From germline, CDR1 is SGHDN and CDR2 FVKESK. V was clipped by 4 bases and J by 8 bases, with 12 bases between them. The CDR3 spans 14 residues. It was with random hexamers that roughly 0.45 to 1 ug RNA was reverse transcribed. Across 54 Vbeta and 13 Jbeta, TCR beta CDR3 was amplified with immunoSEQ multiplex PCR. TCRdb passed the immunoSEQ multiplex PCR reads through MiXCR, listing each CDR3 protein once. The sample includes around 160,000 distinct CDR3 sequences, around 93% of them seen just once. TCR beta was sequenced from blood CD8+ and CD4+ T cells. The control participants were healthy donors, and these controls were matched with respect to both age and sex.

The source of this sequence is a human donor in good health. The chain combines TRBV14 with TRBJ1-6; D is unresolved. Sequencing used CD4+ T cells from PBMCs. The CDR3 region has the DNA TGTGCCAGCAGCCGGACCCGCTCCGATTCACCCCTCCACTTT. As protein: CASSRTRSDSPLHF.